This TCR beta chain was documented in a study of T cells in Graves' hyperthyroidism and ophthalmopathy (dated by TCRdb to about 2019). For the study in its entirety: Peripheral blood samples were taken at the time of initial diagnosis, prior to any treatment. After sampling, hyperthyroidism patients received methimazole starting at 30 mg daily, and ophthalmopathy patients received high-dose intravenous methylprednisolone. The study also compared thyroid tissue and blood T-cell repertoires from about 6 Graves' hyperthyroidism patients. The approximately 90 discovery patients were divided at random into training and test sets in a 7:3 ratio. A discovery cohort of roughly 100 patients, roughly 40 with Graves' ophthalmopathy and approximately 57 with stable Graves' hyperthyroidism, was used to find distinguishing TCR V-J signatures. Whether ophthalmopathy could be predicted prospectively was tested in an independent validation cohort made up of 18 to 20 hyperthyroidism patients plus 17 patients who later progressed to ophthalmopathy. The paper reports TCR Vbeta CDR3 sequencing of some 140 peripheral blood samples: 40 or so ophthalmopathy, under 85 hyperthyroidism and 17 progressor patients.

What the work shows at the level of the full study, not this receptor alone: In validation, the model predicted progression to ophthalmopathy a median of roughly 6.2 months before onset, with over 55% sensitivity and 72.22% specificity. Most expanded thyroid clonotypes (frequency above 0.001) were also detected in blood, suggesting blood repertoires may reflect thyroid immune responses. In cross-validation, a model built on a 13 V-J signature told ophthalmopathy apart from stable hyperthyroidism with 87.88% sensitivity and approximately 81% specificity, and in testing the same model reached 80%/75%. No statistical method was used to fix the sample size in advance, and group allocation was not hidden from the investigators.

Amplification of TCR beta CDR3 regions was carried out from RNA transcripts. For the first round of RT-PCR on the TCR CDR3, the HTBI primer set was used together with the Qiagen OneStep RT-PCR kit. The libraries were constructed in a second round of multiplex PCR and then size-selected and purified. Libraries were sequenced paired-end with 100 bp reads on an Illumina HiSeq2000. On the study's bioinformatics: SOAPnuke was used to process the raw data, with reads discarded if the reads contained adapters or uncalled bases, had a mean Phred below 15, or lacked an exact constant-primer or identifier match. High-quality paired reads were merged using COPE v1.2.5, and each unique nucleotide sequence was defined as a clonotype. MiTCR v1.1 was used to align clonotypes to the IMGT TRBV, TRBD and TRBJ reference segments. The analysis included only V-J combinations with a frequency above 0.0001, which together covered roughly 99% of the repertoires. A TCS score was defined as the ratio between F50 (clonal expansion) and ExV (chaos), using BLOSUM62-based TCRdist between CDR3 peptides within each V-J. Welch's t-statistics and random forest reduced some 510 V-J features to 10 to 15, which were used in a naive Bayes classifier (R e1071). Through fastp at Q25 and MiXCR, TCRdb rebuilt clones from the public reads, retaining in-frame beta chains. Every distinct CDR3 protein forms one entry, paired with its most common genes and DNA. The V and J calls come from TCRdb's annotation, not from the publication. The sample contains about 160,000 distinct CDR3 sequences, 8% to 9.5% of them found a single time. The biggest ten clones account for around 21% of the sample.

Hyperthyroidism patients were newly diagnosed, had a disease duration of under 2 months, and were aged 18 to 65 years. Exclusion was applied to patients with uncontrolled infections, other autoimmune diseases, pregnancy or lactation. Diagnoses relied on clinical symptoms, serum thyroxine and TRAb, thyroid ultrasound and orbital computed tomography. Blood from progressor patients was collected at the time of first diagnosis with hyperthyroidism, before any ophthalmopathy symptoms had appeared. PBMCs were separated from 7.5 to 10 ml of fresh peripheral blood using Ficoll-Paque density gradient centrifugation. Progressor patients were initially diagnosed with Graves' hyperthyroidism and developed ophthalmopathy during follow-up. Trizol reagent was used to extract total RNA, and RNA quality was then checked on an Agilent 2100 Bioanalyzer. CDR1 and CDR2 are drawn from the germline V gene (reference sequence): LNHDA, SQIVND. At the junction V is shortened by 3 bases and J by 2 bases, with 16 bases in between. Including the terminal cysteine and phenylalanine, the CDR3 comprises 16 residues. The DNA shown is the 48-base CDR3, in frame from base 1.

This clonotype has a count of ten or more. Its antigen has not been determined. Nothing much larger sits one base from this clone, and base qualities are not available. This TCR derives from a woman between 18 and 29 years old with Graves' hyperthyroidism that later progressed to Graves' ophthalmopathy. This chain is built from TRBV19 and TRBJ2-5, and the D gene may be TRBD1, 6 bases matching. Sequencing input: blood. The CDR3 in this case is CASSMGAGLRQETQYF. The nucleotide sequence is given as TGTGCCAGTAGTATGGGGGCCGGACTCCGTCAAGAGACCCAGTACTTC.